These 8 T cell receptor beta chains were sequenced from one sample in a study of T cell responses to AZD1222 COVID-19 vaccine. Measured with immunoSEQ multiplex PCR; TCRdb has only the in-frame clones, and not every one. The sample includes more than 80,000 clones, roughly 90% of them seen just once. Specimen: peripheral blood, collected on day 0 of AZD1222 vaccination. All receptors come from an adult in good health.

This clone was detected only a few times. V is TRBV27 and J is TRBJ1-2; TRBD1 aligns across 10 bases. The CDR3 contains 17 residues. V was clipped by 0 bases and J by 4 bases; unmatched bases: 8. Looked up from germline, CDR1 is MNHEY and CDR2 is SMNVEV (reference sequence). CDR3 sequence reads: CASSLSPDRGTLYGYTF. Written as DNA, the CDR3 is TGTGCCAGCAGTTTATCCCCGGACAGGGGGACCCTCTATGGCTACACCTTC.

J is TRBJ2-7 and V is TRBV21-1; TRBD2, the D gene given by the table, was not confirmed from the DNA. TRBV21-1 is an annotated pseudogene. This CDR3 contains 14 residues. The CDR3 here is CASSTGGGAYEQYF. CDR3 in DNA: TGTGCCAGCAGCACGGGCGGGGGTGCCTACGAGCAGTACTTC.

This clone is a singleton in its sample. The chain has TRBV6-5 and TRBJ1-4; 9 bases align to TRBD1. The germline V gene encodes CDR1 MNHEY and CDR2 SVGAGI. With V trimmed by 4 bases and J by 5 bases, 5 bases remained unmatched. The CDR3 is made up of 15 amino acids. CDR3 protein: CASSSPTGGNEKLFF. As DNA, the CDR3 is TGTGCCAGCAGTTCCCCGACAGGGGGGAATGAAAAACTGTTTTTT.

The genes are TRBV4-1 and TRBJ2-1, with D maybe TRBD2 (6 bases). This CDR3 region has 16 residues. Germline V gives CDR1 MGHRA, CDR2 YSYEKL. V lost 1 base and J lost 3, with 13 bases in between. The CDR3 coding sequence is TGCGCCAGCAGCCAAGGCCCCGGGACTCGCTACAATGAGCAGTTCTTC. Its translation is CASSQGPGTRYNEQFF.

This clone has just one count. The chain employs TRBV9 and TRBJ1-4; no definite D call. This CDR3 spans 16 amino acids. Germline CDR1 and CDR2: SGDLS and YYNGEE. Trimming left V 0 bases short and J 3 bases short, with 12 bases between. DNA for the CDR3: TGTGCCAGCAGCGTAGGGTATTCTGGATCTAATGAAAAACTGTTTTTT. This codes for CASSVGYSGSNEKLFF.

The rearrangement uses TRBV11-2 and TRBJ1-2; unclear D gene. The CDR3 contains 16 residues. The germline V and J ends were trimmed by 3 bases and 4 bases, with 18 bases remaining between them. Germline lookup yields CDR1 SGHAT and CDR2 FQNNGV. CDR3 nucleotides: TGTGCCAGCAGCTTTCTTTACGGGTTTCTCGGCTATGGCTACACCTTC. Protein sequence: CASSFLYGFLGYGYTF. Variable domain in full (rest from reference TRBV11-2 and TRBJ1-2): EAGVAQSPRYKIIEKRQSVAFWCNPISGHATLYWYQQILGQGPKLLIQFQNNGVVDDSQLPKDRFSAERLKGVDSTLKIQPAKLEDSAVYLCASSFLYGFLGYGYTFGSGTRLTVV.

This chain joins TRBV7-6 and TRBJ2-3; unclear D gene. CDR1 and CDR2 from the germline V gene are SGHVS and FNYEAQ. V shed 4 bases and J shed 0 bases, with 14 bases lying between them. This CDR3 is built from 16 residues. The CDR3 sequence is CASSSARSHSTDTQYF. Written as DNA, the CDR3 is TGTGCCAGCAGCTCGGCTAGATCCCATAGCACAGATACGCAGTATTTT.

The chain links TRBV5-4 to TRBJ2-2, with 11 bases aligning to TRBD2. J gave up 6 bases and V 5 bases, and 9 bases lay outside the gene matches. The CDR3 runs 16 residues. Germline values: CDR1 SGHNT, CDR2 YYREEE (reference sequence). The CDR3 sequence is CASSDSGRARAGELFF. The CDR3, as DNA: TGTGCCAGCAGTGATAGCGGGAGGGCCCGGGCCGGGGAGCTGTTTTTT.